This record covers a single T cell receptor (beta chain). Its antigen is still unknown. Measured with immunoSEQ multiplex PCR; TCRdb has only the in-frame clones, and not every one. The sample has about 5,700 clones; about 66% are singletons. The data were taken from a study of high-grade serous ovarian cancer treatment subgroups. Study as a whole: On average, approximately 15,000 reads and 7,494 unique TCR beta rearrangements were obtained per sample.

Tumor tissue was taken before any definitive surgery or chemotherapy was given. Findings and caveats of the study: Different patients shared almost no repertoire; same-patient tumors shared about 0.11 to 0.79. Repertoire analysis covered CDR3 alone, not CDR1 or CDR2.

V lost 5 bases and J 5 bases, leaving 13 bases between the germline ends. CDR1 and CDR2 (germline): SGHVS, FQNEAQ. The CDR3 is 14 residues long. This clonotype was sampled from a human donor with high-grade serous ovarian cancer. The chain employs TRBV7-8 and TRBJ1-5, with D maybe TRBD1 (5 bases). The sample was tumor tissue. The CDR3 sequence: CASSLRDLYQPQHF. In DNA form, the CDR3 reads TGTGCCAGCAGCCTACGGGACTTGTATCAGCCCCAGCATTTT.